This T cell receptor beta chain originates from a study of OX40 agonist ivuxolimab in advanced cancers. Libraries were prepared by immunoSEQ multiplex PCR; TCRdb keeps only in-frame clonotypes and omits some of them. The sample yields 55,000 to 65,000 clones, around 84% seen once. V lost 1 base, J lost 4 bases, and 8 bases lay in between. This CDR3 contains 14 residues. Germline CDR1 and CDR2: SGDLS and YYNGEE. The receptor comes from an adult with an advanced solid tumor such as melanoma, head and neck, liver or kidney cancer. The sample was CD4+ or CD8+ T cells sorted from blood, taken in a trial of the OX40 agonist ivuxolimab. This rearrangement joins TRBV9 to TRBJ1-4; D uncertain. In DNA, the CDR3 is TGTGCCAGCAGCGTATGGGCAGATAATGAAAAACTGTTTTTT. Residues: CASSVWADNEKLFF.